A single sample is the source of the 25 T cell receptor beta chains below, sequenced in a study of T cells in women clearing cervical HPV infection. TCRdb keeps only in-frame clones here, not all; method: immunoSEQ multiplex PCR. The listing contains roughly 48,000 clones. Specimen: blood buffy coat. These TCRs come from a woman between 18 and 75 years old with a cervical HPV16 infection that either progressed to CIN3+ or cleared (not recorded which).

A remark on this clone: The read comes to an end 3 residues before the CDR3 does, leaving the germline J gene to fill in the end. The rearrangement joins TRBV30 to TRBJ1-1; no firm D call. CDR1 and CDR2 from the germline V gene are GTSNPN and SVGIG (reference sequence). The CDR3 extends over 12 amino acids. The ends were cut back, 5 bases at V and 0 bases at J, with 7 bases in the middle. CDR3 residues: CAWSVMNTEAFF. The DNA read from the CDR3 is TGTGCCTGGTCAGTGATGAACACTGAA. The complete variable domain, with remaining parts taken from reference TRBV30 and TRBJ1-1, reads SQTIHQWPATLVQPVGSPLSLECTVEGTSNPNLYWYRQAAGRGLQLLFYSVGIGQISSEVPQNLSASRPQDRQFILSSKKLLLSDSGFYLCAWSVMNTEAFFGQGTRLTVV.

Concerning this clone itself: With the read ending 3 residues before the CDR3 end, the germline J gene is used to fill in that end. The chain links TRBV5-4 to TRBJ1-1, with D possibly matching TRBD1 (5 bases). This CDR3 contains 13 residues. The V end was cut by 0 bases, the J end by 7 bases, with 10 bases between. Per germline, CDR1 SGHNT and CDR2 YYREEE (reference sequence). CDR3 DNA (partial): TGTGCCAGCAGCTTGGTTGGGGGGAATGAA. This codes for CASSLVGGNE. The whole CDR3 reads CASSLVGGNEAFF. Filled out from reference TRBV5-4 and TRBJ1-1, the complete variable domain reads ETGVTQSPTHLIKTRGQQVTLRCSSQSGHNTVSWYQQALGQGPQFIFQYYREEENGRGNFPPRFSGLQFPNYSSELNVNALELDDSALYLCASSLVGGNEAFFGQGTRLTVV.

Notes on this clone: The read comes to an end 3 residues before the CDR3 does, leaving the germline J gene to fill in the end. This chain links TRBV30 with TRBJ2-3; D might be TRBD2 (6 bases). The CDR3 is 15 residues long. The V gene lost 1 base and the J gene lost 2 bases, with 13 bases spanning the gap. CDR1 and CDR2 from the germline V gene are GTSNPN and SVGIG (reference sequence). CDR3 loop: CAWSGGVLSTDTQYF. The covered CDR3 bases are TGTGCCTGGAGTGGGGGGGTTCTCTCCACAGATACG.

Points on this clone: The CDR3 end lies 3 residues beyond the end of the read and is filled in from the germline J gene. The chain carries TRBV28 and TRBJ1-4; 11 nucleotides match TRBD1. This CDR3 spans 18 amino acids. Trimming took 0 bases from V and 0 from J; bases not matched to a gene: 3. Germline values: CDR1 MDHEN, CDR2 SYDVKM. This chain's CDR3 is CASSLWRTGGATNEKLFF. The DNA read from the CDR3 is TGTGCCAGCAGTTTATGGAGGACAGGGGGCGCAACTAATGAAAAA.

About this clone itself: The CDR3 goes on 3 residues after the read ends, and that part is filled in from the germline J gene. The chain is built from TRBV5-1 and TRBJ2-3; D is uncertain. Trimming removed 7 bases at V and 1 base at J, with 13 bases between. The CDR3 spans 14 residues. Germline values: CDR1 SGHRS, CDR2 YFSETQ. CDR3 DNA, as far as it was read: TGCGCCAGCGGTAGTGGGCGCGGCACAGATACG. Its protein product is CASGSGRGTDT. The full-length CDR3 reads as CASGSGRGTDTQYF.

In the case of this clone: Read coverage stops 3 residues before the CDR3 terminus; the germline J gene supplies the remainder. The chain employs TRBV7-3 and TRBJ2-2; TRBD2 agrees at 11 bases. CDR1 is SGHTA and CDR2 is FQGTGA in the germline V gene. Trimming cost V 3 bases and J 5 bases; bases outside gene matches: 2. The CDR3 is 15 amino acids. The CDR3 DNA, read in part, is TGTGCCAGCAGCTTTAGCGGGGGGGATACCGGGGAG. Translation: CASSFSGGDTGE. The entire CDR3 protein reads CASSFSGGDTGELFF. The variable domain in full, with the rest retrieved from reference TRBV7-3 and TRBJ2-2, is GAGVSQTPSNKVTEKGKYVELRCDPISGHTALYWYRQSLGQGPEFLIYFQGTGAADDSGLPNDRFFAVRPEGSVSTLKIQRTERGDSAVYLCASSFSGGDTGELFFGEGSRLTVL.

The part of the CDR3 DNA that was read is TGTGCCAGCAGCCCCCGGACAGTCGGCGAG. Amino acids: CASSPRTVGE. The full CDR3 protein reads CASSPRTVGEQYF. V is TRBV7-3 and J is TRBJ2-7, with D tentatively TRBD1 (6 bases). The read halts 3 residues ahead of the CDR3 end, with the missing end drawn from the germline J gene. Per the germline V gene, CDR1 is SGHTA and CDR2 is FQGTGA. Trimming left V 5 bases short and J 6 bases short, with 14 bases between. This CDR3 spans 13 amino acids.

About this clone: The read halts 3 residues ahead of the CDR3 end, with the missing end drawn from the germline J gene. This rearrangement joins TRBV18 to TRBJ2-1, with 11 bases aligning to TRBD1. Trimming at V came to 4 bases and at J to 8 bases, leaving 7 bases not matched to a gene. Germline lookup yields CDR1 KGHSH and CDR2 LQKENI. The CDR3 length is 15 residues. The CDR3 loop reads CASSRTGTGGYEQFF. The DNA read from the CDR3 is TGTGCCAGCTCACGGACCGGGACAGGGGGATATGAG.

To note about this clone: The read halts 3 residues ahead of the CDR3 end, with the missing end drawn from the germline J gene. This chain connects TRBV20-1 to TRBJ1-4; D may be TRBD1 (5 bases). The V gene's germline CDR1 is DFQATT and CDR2 SNEGSKA (reference sequence). The CDR3 sequence is 18 residues long. Trimming took 0 bases from V and 2 from J, leaving 19 bases between them. The sequenced part of the CDR3 DNA is TGCAGTGCTAGAGACCCGGGAGCGGGGCTTGGCACTAATGAAAAA. Amino acid sequence: CSARDPGAGLGTNEK. The full-length CDR3 reads as CSARDPGAGLGTNEKLFF.

Of note for this clone: Coverage ceases 3 residues before the CDR3 finishes, and the germline J gene fills in the end. The chain employs TRBV7-3 and TRBJ2-3; 10 nucleotides agree with TRBD2. Germline trimming cut 6 bases from V and 1 base from J; bases unmatched to any gene: 4. Germline values: CDR1 SGHTA, CDR2 FQGTGA. This CDR3 has 15 residues. CDR3 bases read: TGTGCCAGCAGTCGACTAGCGGGCCGCACAGATACG. It encodes CASSRLAGRTDT. The entire CDR3 is CASSRLAGRTDTQYF. The full variable domain, in which reference TRBV7-3 and TRBJ2-3 provide the parts outside the CDR3, is GAGVSQTPSNKVTEKGKYVELRCDPISGHTALYWYRQSLGQGPEFLIYFQGTGAADDSGLPNDRFFAVRPEGSVSTLKIQRTERGDSAVYLCASSRLAGRTDTQYFGPGTRLTVL.

As concerns this clone: The missing CDR3 end, 3 residues past where the read stops, is filled in from the germline J gene. V is TRBV7-2 and J is TRBJ2-5, with D possibly being TRBD1 (6 bases). This CDR3 is 15 amino acids long. Germline V gene sequence: CDR1 SGHTA, CDR2 FQGNSA. V shed 5 bases and J shed 4 bases, with 17 bases lying between them. Partial CDR3 DNA: TGTGCCAGCAGCCAACCCCTGGGGGCCATAGAGACC. This encodes CASSQPLGAIET. The full CDR3 reads CASSQPLGAIETQYF.

In the case of this clone: Sequencing ends 3 residues short of the CDR3 end; the germline J gene provides the rest. J is TRBJ2-5 and V is TRBV29-1; 8 bases match TRBD1. The CDR3 is made up of 16 amino acids. Germline CDR1 reads SQVTM; CDR2 reads ANQGSEA. The trim removed 0 bases at V and 3 bases at J, leaving 9 bases unmatched. Incomplete CDR3 DNA: TGCAGCGTTGAAGACTATTCGGACAGGGCGAAAGAGACC. Its protein product is CSVEDYSDRAKET. The full CDR3 protein is CSVEDYSDRAKETQYF.

The sequenced part of the CDR3 DNA is TGCGCCAGCAGCCCCGACTCTAGCGGAATCAGCACAGATACG. Encoded protein: CASSPDSSGISTDT. The complete CDR3 reads CASSPDSSGISTDTQYF. The chain carries TRBV5-1 and TRBJ2-3; 7 bases agree with TRBD2. The CDR3 end lies 3 residues beyond the end of the read and is filled in from the germline J gene. The J segment lost 0 bases and the V segment lost 4 bases, leaving 11 bases of the junction unmatched. The CDR3 loop spans 17 amino acids. Germline V lookup: CDR1 SGHRS, CDR2 YFSETQ.

Comment on this clone: With the read ending 3 residues before the CDR3 end, the germline J gene is used to fill in that end. This chain connects TRBV6-2 or TRBV6-3 to TRBJ2-4; 8 bases match TRBD2. CDR1 MNHEY and CDR2 SVGEGT come from the germline V gene. This CDR3 spans 12 amino acids. J gave up 6 bases and V 6 bases, and 1 base lay outside the gene matches. The CDR3 loop is CASSGGVNIQYF. The sequenced CDR3 bases are TGTGCCAGCAGCGGGGGGGTAAACATT.

As concerns this clone: Coverage ceases 3 residues before the CDR3 finishes, and the germline J gene fills in the end. The chain joins TRBV18 to TRBJ2-7; D remains ambiguous. Per the germline V gene, CDR1 is KGHSH and CDR2 is LQKENI. Trimming removed 1 base from V and 5 bases from J, with 6 bases in between. This CDR3 spans 12 amino acids. The CDR3 bases that were read are TGTGCCAGCTCACCACTGGGCGACGAG. Amino acids: CASSPLGDE. The entire CDR3 sequence reads CASSPLGDEQYF. Full variable domain (remainder filled in from reference TRBV18 and TRBJ2-7): NAGVMQNPRHLVRRRGQEARLRCSPMKGHSHVYWYRQLPEEGLKFMVYLQKENIIDESGMPKERFSAEFPKEGPSILRIQQVVRGDSAAYFCASSPLGDEQYFGPGTRLTVT.

A word on this clone: The read comes to an end 3 residues before the CDR3 does, leaving the germline J gene to fill in the end. The V gene is TRBV11-2, the J gene TRBJ2-3; TRBD1 matches at 8 bases. The CDR3 is 15 residues long. Germline CDR1 SGHAT, CDR2 FQNNGV. V shed 5 bases, J shed 2 bases, and the junction held 6 bases outside the gene matches. CDR3 protein: CASSGRQGFTDTQYF. CDR3 bases read: TGTGCCAGCAGCGGACGACAGGGGTTCACAGATACG.

Comment on this clone: Read coverage stops 3 residues before the CDR3 terminus; the germline J gene supplies the remainder. The chain couples TRBV7-3 to TRBJ2-3; perhaps TRBD2 as D (6 bases). This CDR3 spans 16 amino acids. In germline, CDR1 is SGHTA, CDR2 FQGTGA. Trimming shortened V by 2 bases and J by 1 base, and 13 bases separated the two germline ends. This CDR3 reads CASSLWGDGRTDTQYF. The covered CDR3 bases are TGTGCCAGCAGCTTATGGGGGGACGGCCGCACAGATACG.

CDR3 DNA, as far as it was read: TGTGCCATCAGTCCTGCCCTCGGCGGGGAG. Its translation: CAISPALGGE. The CDR3, in full, reads CAISPALGGELFF. The rearrangement links TRBV10-3 to TRBJ2-2; no clear D. The sequence runs out 3 residues before the end of the CDR3; the remainder is reconstructed from the germline J gene. Per germline, CDR1 ENHRY and CDR2 SYGVKD. The CDR3 has 13 residues. Trimming removed 5 bases at V and 7 bases at J, with 11 bases between.

This chain's CDR3 is CASSLVGTSGTEQFF. The CDR3 bases that were read are TGCGCCAGCAGCTTGGTCGGGACTAGCGGTACTGAG. The chain couples TRBV5-1 to TRBJ2-1, with 11 positions matching TRBD2. From the germline J gene comes the end of the CDR3, since the read stops 3 residues before it. Germline V gives CDR1 SGHRS, CDR2 YFSETQ. CDR3 length: 15 residues. V was clipped by 0 bases and J by 9 bases; unmatched bases: 5.

Comment on this clone: The CDR3 is cut off 3 residues early in the read; its end comes from the germline J gene. This chain links TRBV6-2 or TRBV6-3 with TRBJ1-5; D unclear. Trimming stripped 5 bases from V and 7 bases from J, with 12 bases between. The CDR3 has 13 residues. Per germline, CDR1 MNHEY and CDR2 SVGEGT. The CDR3 region is CASSLKGWQPQHF. The part of the CDR3 DNA that was read is TGTGCCAGCAGTCTCAAAGGGTGGCAGCCC.

A remark on this clone: The sequence runs out 3 residues before the end of the CDR3; the remainder is reconstructed from the germline J gene. The rearrangement joins TRBV20-1 to TRBJ2-7; possible D gene TRBD1, 5 bases. Germline V gene data show CDR1 as DFQATT and CDR2 as SNEGSKA (reference sequence). V lost 2 bases to trimming and J lost 3 bases, with 14 bases between them. This CDR3 is 14 amino acids long. The part of the CDR3 DNA that was read is TGCAGTGCTAGACAACAGGCACGGAACTACGAG. This encodes CSARQQARNYE. The whole CDR3 region reads CSARQQARNYEQYF.

With respect to this clone: Read coverage stops 3 residues before the CDR3 terminus; the germline J gene supplies the remainder. The chain combines TRBV20-1 with TRBJ1-1; D is perhaps TRBD1 (6 bases). This CDR3 region has 17 residues. V lost 4 bases and J 0 bases, leaving 21 bases between the germline ends. In germline, CDR1 is DFQATT, CDR2 SNEGSKA (reference sequence). The chain's CDR3 is CSANKIGGDHMNTEAFF. CDR3 bases read: TGCAGTGCTAATAAGATAGGGGGTGATCATATGAACACTGAA.

About this clone itself: With the read ending 3 residues before the CDR3 end, the germline J gene is used to fill in that end. This chain uses TRBV18 with TRBJ2-5; 15 bases map to TRBD2. V shed 4 bases and J 1 base; nucleotides not matched to a gene: 13. Germline assignment: CDR1 KGHSH and CDR2 LQKENI. The CDR3 has 20 amino acids. CDR3 protein: CASSLGTSGRLAKFQETQYF. Partial CDR3 DNA: TGTGCCAGCTCACTCGGGACTAGCGGGAGGTTGGCTAAGTTCCAAGAGACC.

A note on this clone: The CDR3 is cut off 3 residues early in the read; its end comes from the germline J gene. V gene TRBV19 combines with J gene TRBJ1-3, with 7 bases fitting TRBD1. The ends lost 4 bases at V and 2 bases at J; junction bases unmatched: 5. Germline V gene data show CDR1 as LNHDA and CDR2 as SQIVND (reference sequence). This CDR3 has 15 residues. Here the CDR3 reads CASSTDQGAGNTIYF. The DNA read from the CDR3 is TGTGCCAGTAGTACGGACCAGGGGGCTGGAAACACC.

On this clone: The read ends 3 residues before the CDR3 terminus; that terminus is restored from the germline J gene. The chain couples TRBV5-1 to TRBJ1-2; 11 bases line up with TRBD1. This CDR3 comprises 14 residues. Looked up from germline, CDR1 is SGHRS and CDR2 is YFSETQ. CDR3 region: CASSQDRGQGGYTF. The DNA read from the CDR3 is TGCGCCAGCAGCCAGGACAGGGGGCAGGGAGGC.